This is a list of T cell receptor beta chains from one sample in a study of Ad26.COV2.S vaccination and SARS-CoV-2 variants. Only in-frame clones appear in the TCRdb table, and some are missing; sequencing was by immunoSEQ multiplex PCR. The data contain approximately 460,000 clones, around 89% of them singletons. The sample here was peripheral blood, taken in a trial of Ad26.COV2.S vaccine versus placebo. Source of these receptors: a person between 18 and 65 years old who received the Ad26.COV2.S COVID-19 vaccine or a placebo. Both conserved end residues are part of each CDR3. A D gene is named only where the DNA matches it firmly. Size is stated for part of the rows, as once, few or many counts, or as a class when the clone is expanded.

CDR3aa	abundance	v_gene	j_gene	d_gene
CASSRPGETQYF	.	TRBV5-5	TRBJ2-5	.
CAWVKENQETQYF	.	TRBV30	TRBJ2-5	.
CASSLWGPAGRRNEQFF	.	TRBV7-9	TRBJ2-1	.
CASSQGQAQPQHF	.	TRBV6-5	TRBJ1-5	TRBD1
CSAPVGTEAFF	once	TRBV20-1	TRBJ1-1	.
CASSYSGGYSYEQYF	.	TRBV6-2/TRBV6-3	TRBJ2-7	.
CASSQGQGPYEQYF	.	TRBV14	TRBJ2-7	.
CASSLSLGQGRIYTKNIQYF	.	TRBV28	TRBJ2-4	TRBD1
CASRLAGNTDTQYF	.	TRBV5-1	TRBJ2-3	TRBD2
CASSDIPRNRGTEAFF	.	TRBV18	TRBJ1-1	.
CSADVRDRYNEQFF	once	TRBV29-1	TRBJ2-1	TRBD1
CASSLEDRTYNEQFF	.	TRBV7-6	TRBJ2-1	.